Listed below are T cell receptor beta chains from one sample, sequenced in a study of identical twins. Each CDR3 protein is one row after TCRdb ran MiXCR on the 5' RACE reads. The profile shows hundreds of thousands of distinct CDR3 sequences, approximately 6.1% of them singletons. Sample: naive T cells sorted from blood. The receptors were gathered from a man aged 18 to 29 in good health. Each CDR3 is given with its conserved first and last residue. Clone size is given for some rows only: seen once, a few or many times, or a class if the clone is expanded.

>TRBJ1-5|TRBV28|.
CASKSVVQPQHF
>TRBJ2-7|TRBV20-1|many
CSARRDYEQYF
>TRBJ2-6|TRBV29-1|.
CSVEQETGANVLTF
>TRBJ2-5|TRBV4-1|many
CASSQDSQETQYF
>TRBJ2-3|TRBV28|many
CASSLPGTTDTQYF
>TRBJ2-3|TRBV7-9|many
CASLPSTDTQYF
>TRBJ2-1|TRBV15|.
CATSRAFTEQFF
>TRBJ1-1|TRBV20-1|.
CSARPGPNRDMNTEAFF
>TRBJ2-1|TRBV27|.
CASSFPPSFYNEQFF
>TRBJ2-3|TRBV2|.
CASSVNGGPDTQYF